This T cell receptor beta chain was identified in a study of control samples from healthy donors and cancer patients. The V segment lost 9 bases and the J segment 6 bases; nucleotides outside the gene matches: 5. The CDR3 extends over 13 amino acids. Germline lookup yields CDR1 SNHLY and CDR2 FYNNEI. The table came from immunoSEQ multiplex PCR; TCRdb's copy has only in-frame clones and leaves some out. The data hold about 80,000 clones, with about 89% observed a single time. J is TRBJ2-1 and V is TRBV2; 10 nucleotides align to TRBD2. The sequencing sample was made of blood. This TCR was recovered from a woman aged 55 to 70 in good health. CDR3 nucleotide sequence: TGTGCCAGTAGCGGGAGGTTGAGCAATGAGCAGTTCTTC. Its translation: CASSGRLSNEQFF. The whole variable domain, filled in from reference TRBV2 and TRBJ2-1, reads EPEVTQTPSHQVTQMGQEVILRCVPISNHLYFYWYRQILGQKVEFLVSFYNNEISEKSEIFDDQFSVERPDGSNFTLKIRSTKLEDSAMYFCASSGRLSNEQFFGPGTRLTVL.